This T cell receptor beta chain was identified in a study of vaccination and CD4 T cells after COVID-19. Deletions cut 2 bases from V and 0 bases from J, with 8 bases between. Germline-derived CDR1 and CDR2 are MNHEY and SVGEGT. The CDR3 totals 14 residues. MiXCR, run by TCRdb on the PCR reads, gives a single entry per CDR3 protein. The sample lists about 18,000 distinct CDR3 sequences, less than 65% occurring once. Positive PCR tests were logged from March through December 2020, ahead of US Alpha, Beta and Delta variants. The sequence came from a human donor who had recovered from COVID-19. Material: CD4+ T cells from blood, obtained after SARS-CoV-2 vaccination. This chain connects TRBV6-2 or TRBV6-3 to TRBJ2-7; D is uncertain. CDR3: CASSYAKISYEQYF. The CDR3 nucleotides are TGTGCCAGCAGTTACGCAAAAATCTCCTACGAGCAGTACTTC.